The clone carrying this TCR beta chain was counted between two and nine times. What it binds is unknown. The sample belongs to a study of neurological immune-mediated disorders. Study-wide points: There was no association between the multiple sclerosis repertoire cluster and any clinical or MRI feature. It was the repertoires of 18 of 34 multiple sclerosis patients that phylogenetic grouping placed in one related-CDR3 cluster, which is a possible signature.

Synthesis of cDNA was carried out by template-switch 5'RACE. The reaction used 10-nucleotide random UMIs. Via MiXCR, TCRdb re-called the 5' RACE reads, giving one row per CDR3 protein. The repertoire includes some 95,000 distinct CDR3 sequences, around 3.3% of them detected once, and roughly 6% sits in the top ten. Specimen: PBMCs. The TCR comes from a woman younger than 30 with multiple sclerosis.

In DNA form, the CDR3 reads TGTGCCAGCAGCTTAGAGTCCACAGGGAGGAATACGCAGTATTTT. Protein product: CASSLESTGRNTQYF. This chain connects TRBV11-2 to TRBJ2-3, with D perhaps being TRBD1 or TRBD2 (6 bases each). The CDR3 has 15 amino acids. V was pared by 0 bases and J by 7 bases, with 14 bases between. Germline V lookup: CDR1 SGHAT, CDR2 FQNNGV. The full variable domain, in which reference TRBV11-2 and TRBJ2-3 provide the parts outside the CDR3, is EAGVAQSPRYKIIEKRQSVAFWCNPISGHATLYWYQQILGQGPKLLIQFQNNGVVDDSQLPKDRFSAERLKGVDSTLKIQPAKLEDSAVYLCASSLESTGRNTQYFGPGTRLTVL.